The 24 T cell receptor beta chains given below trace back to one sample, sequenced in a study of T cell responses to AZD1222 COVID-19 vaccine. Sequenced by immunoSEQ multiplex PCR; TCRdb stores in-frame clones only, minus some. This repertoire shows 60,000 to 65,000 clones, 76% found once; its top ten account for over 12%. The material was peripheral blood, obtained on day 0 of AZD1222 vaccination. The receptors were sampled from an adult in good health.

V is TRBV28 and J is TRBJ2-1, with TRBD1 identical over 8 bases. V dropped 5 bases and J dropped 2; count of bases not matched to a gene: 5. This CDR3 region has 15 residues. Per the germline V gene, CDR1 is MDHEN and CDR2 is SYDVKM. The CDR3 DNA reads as TGTGCCAGCAGTCCTCGACAGGGGACCTACAATGAGCAGTTCTTC. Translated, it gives CASSPRQGTYNEQFF.

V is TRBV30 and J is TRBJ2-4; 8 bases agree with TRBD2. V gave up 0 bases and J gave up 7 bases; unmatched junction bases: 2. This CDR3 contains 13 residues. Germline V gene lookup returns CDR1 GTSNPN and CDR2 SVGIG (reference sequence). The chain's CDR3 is CAWSVSGGNIQYF. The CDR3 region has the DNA TGTGCCTGGAGTGTCTCGGGGGGGAACATTCAGTACTTC.

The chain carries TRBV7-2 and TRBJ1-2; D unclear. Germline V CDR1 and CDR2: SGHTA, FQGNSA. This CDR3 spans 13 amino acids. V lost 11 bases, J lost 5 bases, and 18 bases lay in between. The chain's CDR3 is CAVPRRAPYGYTF. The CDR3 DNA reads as TGTGCCGTCCCCCGGAGGGCGCCGTATGGCTACACCTTC. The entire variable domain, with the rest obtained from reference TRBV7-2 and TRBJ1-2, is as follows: GAGVSQSPSNKVTEKGKDVELRCDPISGHTALYWYRQSLGQGLEFLIYFQGNSAPDKSGLPSDRFSAERTGGSVSTLTIQRTQQEDSAVYLCAVPRRAPYGYTFGSGTRLTVV.

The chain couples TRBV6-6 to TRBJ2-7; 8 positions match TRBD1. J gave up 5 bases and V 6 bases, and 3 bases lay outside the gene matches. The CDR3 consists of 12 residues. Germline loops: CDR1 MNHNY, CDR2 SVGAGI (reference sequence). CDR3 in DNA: TGTGCCAGCAGCCCAGGGGGCCACGAGCAGTACTTC. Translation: CASSPGGHEQYF.

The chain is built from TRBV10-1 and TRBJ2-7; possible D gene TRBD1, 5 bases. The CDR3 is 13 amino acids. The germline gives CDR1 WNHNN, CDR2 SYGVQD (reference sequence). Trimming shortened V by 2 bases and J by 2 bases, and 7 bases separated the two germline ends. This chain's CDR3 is CASSETGTYEQYF. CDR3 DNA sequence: TGCGCCAGCAGTGAGACAGGTACCTACGAGCAGTACTTC.

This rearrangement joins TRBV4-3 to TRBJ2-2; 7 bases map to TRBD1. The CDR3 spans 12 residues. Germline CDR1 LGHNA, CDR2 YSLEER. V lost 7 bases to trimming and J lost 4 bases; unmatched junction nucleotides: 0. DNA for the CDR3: TGCGCCAGCAAGGGGGCCACCGGGGAGCTGTTTTTT. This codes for CASKGATGELFF.

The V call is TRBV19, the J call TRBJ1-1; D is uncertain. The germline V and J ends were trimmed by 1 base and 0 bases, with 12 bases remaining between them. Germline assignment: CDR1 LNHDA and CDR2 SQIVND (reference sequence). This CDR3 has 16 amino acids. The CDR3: CASSIAAAAMNTEAFF. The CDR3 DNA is TGTGCCAGTAGTATAGCGGCGGCCGCTATGAACACTGAAGCTTTCTTT.

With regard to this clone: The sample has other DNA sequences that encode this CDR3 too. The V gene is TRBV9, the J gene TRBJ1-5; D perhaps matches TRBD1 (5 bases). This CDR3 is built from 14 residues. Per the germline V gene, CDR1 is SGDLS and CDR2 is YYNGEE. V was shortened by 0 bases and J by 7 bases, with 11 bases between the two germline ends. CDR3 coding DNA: TGTGCCAGCAGCGTAGATGGAGCAGGGCAGCCCCAGCATTTT. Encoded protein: CASSVDGAGQPQHF.

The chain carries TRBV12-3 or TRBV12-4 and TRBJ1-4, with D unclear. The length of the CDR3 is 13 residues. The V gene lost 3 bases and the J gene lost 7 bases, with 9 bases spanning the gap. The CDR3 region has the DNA TGTGCCAGCAGTTTGCGGCCGGGTGAAAAACTGTTTTTT. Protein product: CASSLRPGEKLFF.

The CDR3 DNA is TGTGCCAGTCGGACAACCAACACCGGGGAGCTGTTTTTT. Residues: CASRTTNTGELFF. J is TRBJ2-2 and V is TRBV28, with D maybe TRBD1 (5 bases). Germline V gene lookup returns CDR1 MDHEN and CDR2 SYDVKM. The CDR3 is 13 amino acids. Trimming stripped 9 bases from V and 2 bases from J, with 10 bases between.

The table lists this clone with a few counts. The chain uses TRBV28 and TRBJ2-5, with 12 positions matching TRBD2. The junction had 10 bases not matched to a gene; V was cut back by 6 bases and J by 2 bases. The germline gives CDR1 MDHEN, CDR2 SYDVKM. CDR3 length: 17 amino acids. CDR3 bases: TGTGCCAGCAGCCTCCCCCGACTAGCGGGGGAGCAAGAGACCCAGTACTTC. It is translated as CASSLPRLAGEQETQYF.

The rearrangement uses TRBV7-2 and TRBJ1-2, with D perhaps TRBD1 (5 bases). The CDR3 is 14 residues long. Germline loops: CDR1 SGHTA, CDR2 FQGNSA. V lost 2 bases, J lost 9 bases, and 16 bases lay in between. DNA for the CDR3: TGTGCCAGCAGCTTAATGACAGTCCCATGGAGCTACACCTTC. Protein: CASSLMTVPWSYTF.

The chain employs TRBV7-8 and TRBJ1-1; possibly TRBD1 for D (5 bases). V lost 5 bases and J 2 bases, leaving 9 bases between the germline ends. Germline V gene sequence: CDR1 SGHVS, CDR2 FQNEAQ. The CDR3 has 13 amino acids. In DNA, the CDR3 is TGTGCCAGCAGCGACGGGGGAAACACTGAAGCTTTCTTT. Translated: CASSDGGNTEAFF.

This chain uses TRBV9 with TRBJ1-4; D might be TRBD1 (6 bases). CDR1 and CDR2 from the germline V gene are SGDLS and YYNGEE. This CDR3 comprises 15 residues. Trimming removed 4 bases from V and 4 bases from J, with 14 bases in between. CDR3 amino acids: CASSSGTLYNEKLFF. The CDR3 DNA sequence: TGTGCCAGCAGCTCAGGGACACTTTATAATGAAAAACTGTTTTTT.

The CDR3 loop is CASSLQMGSPLHF. CDR3 in DNA: TGTGCCAGCAGCCTTCAGATGGGTTCACCCCTCCACTTT. The chain couples TRBV3-1 (or the pseudogene TRBV3-2) to TRBJ1-6, with D hard to call. In germline, CDR1 is LGHDT, CDR2 YNNKEL (reference sequence). CDR3 length: 13 residues. V was pared by 4 bases and J by 9 bases, with 10 bases between.

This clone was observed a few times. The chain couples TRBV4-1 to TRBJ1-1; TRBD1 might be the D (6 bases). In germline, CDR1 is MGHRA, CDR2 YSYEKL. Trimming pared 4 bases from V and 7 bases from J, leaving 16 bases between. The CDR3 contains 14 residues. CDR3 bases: TGCGCCAGCAGCCCATACAGGGAAAGGAGTGAAGCTTTCTTT. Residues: CASSPYRERSEAFF.

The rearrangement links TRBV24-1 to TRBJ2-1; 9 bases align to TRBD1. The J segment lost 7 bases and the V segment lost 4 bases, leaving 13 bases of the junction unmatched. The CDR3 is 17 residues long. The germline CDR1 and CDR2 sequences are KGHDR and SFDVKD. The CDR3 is CATSDLDGTGIENEQFF. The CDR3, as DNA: TGTGCCACCAGTGACCTAGACGGGACAGGGATTGAGAATGAGCAGTTCTTC.

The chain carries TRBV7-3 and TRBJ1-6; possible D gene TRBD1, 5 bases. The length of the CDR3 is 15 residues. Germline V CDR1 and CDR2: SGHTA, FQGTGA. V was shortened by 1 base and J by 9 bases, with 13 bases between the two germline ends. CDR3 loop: CASSLNGASGSPLHF. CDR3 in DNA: TGTGCCAGCAGCTTAAATGGGGCTAGCGGTTCACCCCTCCACTTT.

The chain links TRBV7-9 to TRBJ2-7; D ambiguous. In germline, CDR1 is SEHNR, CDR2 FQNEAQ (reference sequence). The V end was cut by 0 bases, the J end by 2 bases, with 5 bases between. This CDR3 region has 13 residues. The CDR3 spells CASSLASAYEQYF. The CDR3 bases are TGTGCCAGCAGCTTAGCCAGCGCCTACGAGCAGTACTTC.

CDR3: CASSPPGQGANQPQHF. Here the CDR3 DNA reads TGTGCCAGCAGCCCCCCGGGACAGGGGGCGAATCAGCCCCAGCATTTT. The chain couples TRBV14 to TRBJ1-5; 12 bases match TRBD1. Germline-derived CDR1 and CDR2 are SGHDN and FVKESK. The CDR3 runs to 16 residues. J lost 4 bases, V lost 4 bases, and 5 bases had no gene match.

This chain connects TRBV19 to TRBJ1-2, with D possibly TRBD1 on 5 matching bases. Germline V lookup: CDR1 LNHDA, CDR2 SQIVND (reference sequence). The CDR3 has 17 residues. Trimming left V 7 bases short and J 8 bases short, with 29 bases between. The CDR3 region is CASTQGETRGLVGGYTF. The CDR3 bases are TGTGCCAGTACCCAAGGGGAGACGCGGGGCCTCGTTGGAGGCTACACCTTC.

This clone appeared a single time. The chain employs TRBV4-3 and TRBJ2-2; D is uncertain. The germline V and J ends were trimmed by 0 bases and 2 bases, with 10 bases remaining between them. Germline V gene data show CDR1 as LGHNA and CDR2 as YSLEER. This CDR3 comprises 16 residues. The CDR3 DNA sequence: TGCGCCAGCAGCCAAGATCTCACAGTAAACACCGGGGAGCTGTTTTTT. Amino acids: CASSQDLTVNTGELFF.

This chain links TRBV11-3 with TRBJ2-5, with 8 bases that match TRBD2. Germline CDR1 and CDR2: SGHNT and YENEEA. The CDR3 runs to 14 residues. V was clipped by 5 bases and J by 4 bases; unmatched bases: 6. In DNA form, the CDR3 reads TGTGCCAGCAGCCACGGGGGGGCTCGAGAGACCCAGTACTTC. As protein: CASSHGGARETQYF.

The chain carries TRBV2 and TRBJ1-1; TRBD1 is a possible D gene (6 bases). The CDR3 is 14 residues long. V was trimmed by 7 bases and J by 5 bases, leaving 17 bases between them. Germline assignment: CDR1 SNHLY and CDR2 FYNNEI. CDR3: CASIKQGWGTEAFF. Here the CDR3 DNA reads TGTGCCAGCATCAAACAGGGCTGGGGGACTGAAGCTTTCTTT.